The 18 T cell receptor beta chains listed next were all sequenced from one sample in a study of shared clonotypes between healthy human individuals. Profiled with immunoSEQ multiplex PCR; TCRdb holds only in-frame clones, not every one. The data contain a few million clones, about 92% of them singletons. The sequenced sample was naive CD4+ T cells from PBMCs. Subset given: CD45RA+ positively selected. The receptors derive from a man aged 18-30 years in good health. Some clones in this sample may be carry-over from other donors' samples.

This clone appeared a single time. The CDR3 sequence: CASSLSGRQTYEQYF. Written as DNA, the CDR3 is TGTGCCAGCAGCTTAAGCGGGCGGCAGACCTACGAGCAGTACTTC. This sequence joins TRBV7-3 and TRBJ2-7, with D perhaps TRBD2 (5 bases). This CDR3 region has 15 residues. Germline lookup yields CDR1 SGHTA and CDR2 FQGTGA. V lost 1 base to trimming and J lost 2 bases, with 12 bases between them.

This sequence joins TRBV4-1 and TRBJ1-2; 7 bases are shared with TRBD1. The V and J ends lost 4 bases and 14 bases, in that order; junction bases with no gene match: 16. The CDR3 runs to 14 residues. Germline V gene sequence: CDR1 MGHRA, CDR2 YSYEKL. The CDR3 loop reads CASSPGGVRWTGTF. The CDR3 region has the DNA TGCGCCAGCAGCCCGGGGGGCGTAAGGTGGACAGGAACCTTC.

This rearrangement joins TRBV5-4 to TRBJ1-1; D is possibly TRBD1 (6 bases). The germline CDR1 and CDR2 sequences are SGHNT and YYREEE (reference sequence). V was pared by 0 bases and J by 7 bases, with 10 bases between. This CDR3 has 13 amino acids. The CDR3 loop reads CASSLEQGFEAFF. CDR3 DNA: TGTGCCAGCAGCTTGGAACAGGGATTTGAAGCTTTCTTT.

This sequence joins TRBV18 and TRBJ1-1, with 10 bases lining up with TRBD1. Germline V lookup: CDR1 KGHSH, CDR2 LQKENI. Unmatched junction bases numbered 3, after V lost 3 bases and J lost 5 bases. The CDR3 sequence is 14 residues long. The CDR3 protein is CASSPGQGETEAFF. The CDR3 DNA reads as TGTGCCAGCTCACCTGGACAGGGGGAGACTGAAGCTTTCTTT.

CDR3 in DNA: TGTGCCAGCTCACCCGGACTAGCTGGCTTTGGGGCCAACGTCCTGACTTTC. It translates to CASSPGLAGFGANVLTF. The chain employs TRBV18 and TRBJ2-6, with 8 bases fitting TRBD2. CDR3 length: 17 residues. The junction had 7 bases not matched to a gene; V was cut back by 3 bases and J by 3 bases. Germline CDR1 reads KGHSH; CDR2 reads LQKENI.

This chain joins TRBV5-1 and TRBJ2-7; 7 nucleotides match TRBD2. This CDR3 comprises 13 residues. Germline V lookup: CDR1 SGHRS, CDR2 YFSETQ. The V segment lost 4 bases and the J segment 3 bases; nucleotides outside the gene matches: 4. CDR3 sequence: CASSTGLIYEQYF. In nucleotides, the CDR3 is TGCGCCAGCAGCACGGGACTAATCTACGAGCAGTACTTC. The variable domain in full, with the rest retrieved from reference TRBV5-1 and TRBJ2-7, is KAGVTQTPRYLIKTRGQQVTLSCSPISGHRSVSWYQQTPGQGLQFLFEYFSETQRNKGNFPGRFSGRQFSNSRSEMNVSTLELGDSALYLCASSTGLIYEQYFGPGTRLTVT.

This chain joins TRBV30 and TRBJ1-4; D is unresolved. This CDR3 has 16 amino acids. Germline values: CDR1 GTSNPN, CDR2 SVGIG (reference sequence). Trimming took 0 bases from V and 0 from J, leaving 11 bases between them. The CDR3 here is CAWSVGLPSTNEKLFF. The CDR3 DNA sequence: TGTGCCTGGAGTGTTGGCCTTCCATCAACTAATGAAAAACTGTTTTTT.

J is TRBJ2-5 and V is TRBV21-1; the D segment call TRBD2 is taken from the table without a DNA check. TRBV21-1 is a pseudogene locus. This CDR3 spans 15 amino acids. CDR3 nucleotides: TGTGCCAGCAGCCCGCGACTAGGTAACCAAGAGACCCAGTACTTC. It translates to CASSPRLGNQETQYF.

The chain employs TRBV20-1 and TRBJ2-1; D not certain. The length of the CDR3 is 11 residues. Germline V gene lookup returns CDR1 DFQATT and CDR2 SNEGSKA (reference sequence). CDR3 region: CGLYRWNEQFF. The CDR3 nucleotides read TGCGGGCTCTATCGCTGGAATGAGCAGTTCTTC.

The V gene is TRBV7-9, the J gene TRBJ2-5; D might be TRBD2 (5 bases). There are 14 residues in the CDR3. The V gene lost 0 bases and the J gene lost 9 bases, with 14 bases spanning the gap. Germline V gene data show CDR1 as SEHNR and CDR2 as FQNEAQ (reference sequence). CDR3 in amino acids: CASSLAGSTEAQYF. CDR3 nucleotides: TGTGCCAGCAGCTTAGCGGGGAGCACGGAGGCCCAGTACTTC. Full variable domain (outside the CDR3, taken from reference TRBV7-9 and TRBJ2-5): DTGVSQNPRHKITKRGQNVTFRCDPISEHNRLYWYRQTLGQGPEFLTYFQNEAQLEKSRLLSDRFSAERPKGSFSTLEIQRTEQGDSAMYLCASSLAGSTEAQYFGPGTRLLVL.

V gene TRBV28 combines with J gene TRBJ2-6, with D unresolved. The V end lost 4 bases, the J end lost 0 bases, and 7 bases lay between the germline ends. Per the germline V gene, CDR1 is MDHEN and CDR2 is SYDVKM. This CDR3 is 15 amino acids long. CDR3 protein: CASSYPGSGANVLTF. CDR3 nucleotide sequence: TGTGCCAGCAGTTACCCTGGCTCTGGGGCCAACGTCCTGACTTTC.

The chain carries TRBV30 and TRBJ2-1; a weak D match, TRBD2 (5 bases). The CDR3 is 15 residues long. V was trimmed by 0 bases and J by 3 bases, leaving 12 bases between them. Germline CDR1 reads GTSNPN; CDR2 reads SVGIG (reference sequence). In nucleotides, the CDR3 is TGTGCCTGGAGTGTTCTAAGCGGAGGCTACAATGAGCAGTTCTTC. Amino acid sequence: CAWSVLSGGYNEQFF.

V is TRBV21-1 and J is TRBJ1-2. TRBV21-1 is marked as a pseudogene. There are 17 residues in the CDR3. CDR3 in DNA: TGTGCCAGCAGCAAAAGCAAAGAAAATCAATTGGACTATGGCTACACCTTC. This sequence encodes CASSKSKENQLDYGYTF.

This clone was recorded only once. The chain carries TRBV13 and TRBJ2-1; 12 bases are shared with TRBD2. With V trimmed by 1 base and J by 9 bases, 10 bases remained unmatched. Germline CDR1 PRHDT, CDR2 FYEKMQ (reference sequence). The CDR3 spans 17 residues. The CDR3 DNA reads TGTGCCAGCAGCTTAGTTGGTACTAGCGGGAGGACGAGTGAGCAGTTCTTC. Translating it yields CASSLVGTSGRTSEQFF.

With regard to this clone: The sample contains more than one DNA sequence encoding this CDR3. The chain combines TRBV4-3 with TRBJ2-5; no firm D call. CDR3 length: 13 amino acids. Germline V lookup: CDR1 LGHNA, CDR2 YSLEER. Trimming removed 1 base at V and 5 bases at J, with 8 bases between. Here the CDR3 DNA reads TGCGCCAGCAGCCAAGGAACCAGGGAGACCCAGTACTTC. Its translation: CASSQGTRETQYF.

The chain couples TRBV2 to TRBJ2-5; a weak D match, TRBD1 (6 bases). The CDR3 length is 15 residues. Germline-derived CDR1 and CDR2 are SNHLY and FYNNEI. Trimming shortened V by 5 bases and J by 1 base, and 14 bases separated the two germline ends. The CDR3: CASSKSDRFQETQYF. In DNA, the CDR3 is TGTGCCAGCAGTAAAAGCGACAGGTTCCAAGAGACCCAGTACTTC. The complete variable domain, with remaining parts taken from reference TRBV2 and TRBJ2-5, reads EPEVTQTPSHQVTQMGQEVILRCVPISNHLYFYWYRQILGQKVEFLVSFYNNEISEKSEIFDDQFSVERPDGSNFTLKIRSTKLEDSAMYFCASSKSDRFQETQYFGPGTRLLVL.

The chain joins TRBV28 to TRBJ1-4; 7 bases align to TRBD1. Trimming at V came to 3 bases and at J to 3 bases, leaving 7 bases not matched to a gene. The CDR3 runs 16 residues. The germline gives CDR1 MDHEN, CDR2 SYDVKM. Here the CDR3 reads CASSFGGGASNEKLFF. CDR3 nucleotides: TGTGCCAGCAGTTTCGGAGGGGGCGCGTCTAATGAAAAACTGTTTTTT.

The chain is built from TRBV18 and TRBJ2-5, with 11 bases identical to TRBD1. Germline trimming cut 2 bases from V and 5 bases from J; bases unmatched to any gene: 7. The CDR3 runs to 16 residues. Germline V gene lookup returns CDR1 KGHSH and CDR2 LQKENI. The CDR3 region is CASSPNYGTGGETQYF. The DNA of the CDR3 is TGTGCCAGCTCACCAAACTACGGGACAGGGGGTGAGACCCAGTACTTC.